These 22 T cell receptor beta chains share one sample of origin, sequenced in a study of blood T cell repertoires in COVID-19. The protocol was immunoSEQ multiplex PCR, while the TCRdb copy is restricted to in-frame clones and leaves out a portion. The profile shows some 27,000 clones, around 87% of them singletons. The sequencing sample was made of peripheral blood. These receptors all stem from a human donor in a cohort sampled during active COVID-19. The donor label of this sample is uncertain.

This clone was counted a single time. The CDR3 protein is CASSEASLRGLTYNSPLHF. CDR3 bases: TGTGCCAGCAGTGAAGCGTCTCTCAGGGGGCTTACCTATAATTCACCCCTCCACTTT. This chain connects TRBV2 to TRBJ1-6, with TRBD1 matching over 8 bases. Germline trimming cut 0 bases from V and 2 bases from J; bases unmatched to any gene: 9. The CDR3 totals 19 residues. In germline, CDR1 is SNHLY, CDR2 FYNNEI.

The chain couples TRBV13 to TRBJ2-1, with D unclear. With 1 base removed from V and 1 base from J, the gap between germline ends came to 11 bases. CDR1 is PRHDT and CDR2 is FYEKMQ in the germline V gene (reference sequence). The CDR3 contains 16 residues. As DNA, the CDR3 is TGTGCCAGCAGCTTAGAGCTAGGTCGGTCCTACAATGAGCAGTTCTTC. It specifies CASSLELGRSYNEQFF.

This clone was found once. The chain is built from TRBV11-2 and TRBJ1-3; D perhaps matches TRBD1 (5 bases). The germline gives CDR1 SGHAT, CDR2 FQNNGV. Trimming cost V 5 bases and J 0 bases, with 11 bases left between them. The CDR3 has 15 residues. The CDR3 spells CASSPSGYSGNTIYF. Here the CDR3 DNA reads TGTGCCAGCAGCCCTTCAGGGTACTCTGGAAACACCATATATTTT.

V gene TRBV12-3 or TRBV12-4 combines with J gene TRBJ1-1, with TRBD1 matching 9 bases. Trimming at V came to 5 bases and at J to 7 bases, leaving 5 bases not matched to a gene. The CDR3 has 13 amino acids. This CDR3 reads CASSIPGQGEAFF. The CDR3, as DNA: TGTGCCAGCAGTATACCGGGACAGGGTGAAGCTTTCTTT.

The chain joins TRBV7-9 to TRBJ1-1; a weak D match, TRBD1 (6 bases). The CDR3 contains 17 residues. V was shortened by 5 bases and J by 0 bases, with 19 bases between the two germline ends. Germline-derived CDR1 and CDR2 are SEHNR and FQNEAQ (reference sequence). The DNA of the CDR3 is TGTGCCAGCAGCGCTACCAGGGGAAGTCCGATGAACACTGAAGCTTTCTTT. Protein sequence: CASSATRGSPMNTEAFF.

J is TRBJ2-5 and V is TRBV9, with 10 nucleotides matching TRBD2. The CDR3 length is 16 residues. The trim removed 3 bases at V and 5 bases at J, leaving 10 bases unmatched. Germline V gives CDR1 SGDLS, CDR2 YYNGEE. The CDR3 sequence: CASSAWASGGLETQYF. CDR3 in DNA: TGTGCCAGCAGCGCGTGGGCTAGCGGGGGACTGGAGACCCAGTACTTC.

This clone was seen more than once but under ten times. The CDR3 is CSVTLGVNQPQHF. In DNA form, the CDR3 reads TGCAGCGTTACCCTAGGGGTTAATCAGCCCCAGCATTTT. This chain connects TRBV29-1 to TRBJ1-5; possible D gene TRBD1, 5 bases. The CDR3 is 13 residues long. V shed 5 bases and J shed 4 bases, with 12 bases lying between them. CDR1 is SQVTM, CDR2 ANQGSEA, per germline. Full variable domain (remainder filled in from reference TRBV29-1 and TRBJ1-5): SAVISQKPSRDICQRGTSLTIQCQVDSQVTMMFWYRQQPGQSLTLIATANQGSEATYESGFVIDKFPISRPNLTFSTLTVSNMSPEDSSIYLCSVTLGVNQPQHFGDGTRLSIL.

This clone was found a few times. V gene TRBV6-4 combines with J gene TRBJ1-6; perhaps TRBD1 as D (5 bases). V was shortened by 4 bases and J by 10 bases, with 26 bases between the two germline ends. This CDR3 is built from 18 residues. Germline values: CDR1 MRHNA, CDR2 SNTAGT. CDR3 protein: CASSVRRDQSRTVSPLHF. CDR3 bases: TGTGCCAGCAGTGTTCGGAGGGACCAATCCCGAACCGTGTCACCCCTCCACTTT.

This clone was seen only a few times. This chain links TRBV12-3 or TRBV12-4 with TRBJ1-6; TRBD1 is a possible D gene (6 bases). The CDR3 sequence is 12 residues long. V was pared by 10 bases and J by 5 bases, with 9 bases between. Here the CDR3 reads CATRTDNSPLHF. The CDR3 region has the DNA TGTGCCACGAGGACAGATAATTCACCCCTCCACTTT.

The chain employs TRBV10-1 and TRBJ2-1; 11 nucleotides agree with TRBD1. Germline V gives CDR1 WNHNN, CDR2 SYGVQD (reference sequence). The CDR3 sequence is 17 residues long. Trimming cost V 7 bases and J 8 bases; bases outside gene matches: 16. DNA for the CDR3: TGCGCCAGCACCCCCGCTTCTCTGGACAGGGGGCGCGATGAGCAGTTCTTC. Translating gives CASTPASLDRGRDEQFF.

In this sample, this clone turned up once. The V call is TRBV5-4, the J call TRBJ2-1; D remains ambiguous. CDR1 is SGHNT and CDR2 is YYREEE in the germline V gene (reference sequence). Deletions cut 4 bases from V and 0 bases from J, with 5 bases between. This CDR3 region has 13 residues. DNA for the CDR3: TGTGCCAGCAGCCTCCCCTCCTACAATGAGCAGTTCTTC. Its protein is CASSLPSYNEQFF. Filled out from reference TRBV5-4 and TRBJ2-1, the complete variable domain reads ETGVTQSPTHLIKTRGQQVTLRCSSQSGHNTVSWYQQALGQGPQFIFQYYREEENGRGNFPPRFSGLQFPNYSSELNVNALELDDSALYLCASSLPSYNEQFFGPGTRLTVL.

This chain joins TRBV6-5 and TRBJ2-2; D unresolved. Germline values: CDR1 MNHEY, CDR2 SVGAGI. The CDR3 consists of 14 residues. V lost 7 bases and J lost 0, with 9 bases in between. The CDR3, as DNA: TGTGCCAGCACCATGGAGCCGAACACCGGGGAGCTGTTTTTT. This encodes CASTMEPNTGELFF.

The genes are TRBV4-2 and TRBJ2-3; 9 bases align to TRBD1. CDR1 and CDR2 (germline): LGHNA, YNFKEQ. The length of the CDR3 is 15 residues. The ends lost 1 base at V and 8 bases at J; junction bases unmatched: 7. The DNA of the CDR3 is TGTGCCAGCAGCCAAGGAAAACAGGGGGCAGGTACGCAGTATTTT. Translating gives CASSQGKQGAGTQYF.

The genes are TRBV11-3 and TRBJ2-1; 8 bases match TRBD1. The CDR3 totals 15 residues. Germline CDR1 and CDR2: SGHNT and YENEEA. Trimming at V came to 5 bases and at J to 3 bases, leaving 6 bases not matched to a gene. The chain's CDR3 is CASSGAGGFYNEQFF. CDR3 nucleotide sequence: TGTGCCAGCAGCGGGGCAGGGGGCTTCTACAATGAGCAGTTCTTC.

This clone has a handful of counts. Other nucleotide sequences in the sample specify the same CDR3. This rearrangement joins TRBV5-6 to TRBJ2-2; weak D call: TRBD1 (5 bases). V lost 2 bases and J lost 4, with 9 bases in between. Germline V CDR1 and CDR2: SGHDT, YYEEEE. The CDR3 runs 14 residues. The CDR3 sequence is CASSFDRSTGELFF. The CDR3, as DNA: TGTGCCAGCAGCTTCGACAGATCCACCGGGGAGCTGTTTTTT.

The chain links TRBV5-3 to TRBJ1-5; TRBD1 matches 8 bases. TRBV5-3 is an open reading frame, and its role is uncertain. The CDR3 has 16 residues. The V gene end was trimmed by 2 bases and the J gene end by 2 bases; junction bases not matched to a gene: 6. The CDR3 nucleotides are TGTGCCAGAAGCTTTGTCAGGGGGCAAGGCAATCAGCCCCAGCATTTT. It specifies CARSFVRGQGNQPQHF.

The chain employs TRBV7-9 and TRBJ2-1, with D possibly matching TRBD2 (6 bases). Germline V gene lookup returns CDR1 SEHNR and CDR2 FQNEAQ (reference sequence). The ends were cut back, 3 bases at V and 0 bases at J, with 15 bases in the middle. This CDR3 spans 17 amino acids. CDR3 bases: TGTGCCAGCAGCTTGGGCGGGACTTTCAGCTCCTACAATGAGCAGTTCTTC. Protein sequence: CASSLGGTFSSYNEQFF.

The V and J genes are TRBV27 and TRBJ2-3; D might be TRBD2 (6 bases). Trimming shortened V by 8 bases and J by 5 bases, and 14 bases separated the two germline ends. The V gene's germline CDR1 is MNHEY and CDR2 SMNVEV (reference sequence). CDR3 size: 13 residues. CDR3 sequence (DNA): TGTGCCAGCCGGGTCACCGGGGGAGATACGCAGTATTTT. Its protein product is CASRVTGGDTQYF.

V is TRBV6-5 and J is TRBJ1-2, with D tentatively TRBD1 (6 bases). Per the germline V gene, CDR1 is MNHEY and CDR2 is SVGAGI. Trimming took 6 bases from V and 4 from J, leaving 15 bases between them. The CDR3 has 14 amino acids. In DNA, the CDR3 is TGTGCCAGCAGCCAAGACAGGTTCGGCTATGGCTACACCTTC. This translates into CASSQDRFGYGYTF.

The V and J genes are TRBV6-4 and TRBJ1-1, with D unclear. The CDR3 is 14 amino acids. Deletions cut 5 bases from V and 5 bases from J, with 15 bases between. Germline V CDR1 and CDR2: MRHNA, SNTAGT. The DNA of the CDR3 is TGTGCCAGCAGTAGCGGGCCGGAGGCAACTGAAGCTTTCTTT. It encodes CASSSGPEATEAFF.

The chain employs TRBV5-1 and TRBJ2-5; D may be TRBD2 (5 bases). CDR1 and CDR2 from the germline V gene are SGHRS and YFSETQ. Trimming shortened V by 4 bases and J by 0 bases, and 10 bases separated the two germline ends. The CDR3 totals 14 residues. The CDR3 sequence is CASSLSRDQETQYF. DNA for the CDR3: TGCGCCAGCAGCCTTTCGCGGGACCAAGAGACCCAGTACTTC.

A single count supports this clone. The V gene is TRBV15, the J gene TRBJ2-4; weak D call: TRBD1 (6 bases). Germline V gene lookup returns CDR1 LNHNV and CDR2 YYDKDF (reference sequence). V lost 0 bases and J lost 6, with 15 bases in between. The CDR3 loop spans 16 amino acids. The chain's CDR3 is CATSRDSGALGNIQYF. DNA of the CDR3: TGTGCCACCAGCAGAGATTCAGGGGCATTAGGAAACATTCAGTACTTC.